Below, 12 T cell receptor beta chains from the same sample are listed, as sequenced in a study of T cell repertoires in cytomegalovirus infection. TCRdb itself ran the reads through MiXCR, one entry per CDR3 protein. The data contain approximately 140,000 distinct CDR3 sequences, 24% of them singletons. No antigen has been assigned to these receptors. Sequenced input: PBMCs, sequenced either directly or after in vitro stimulation (not recorded which). Receptor source: a human donor in good health (CMV status not recorded). Some clones in this sample may be carry-over from other donors' samples.

This chain links TRBV18 with TRBJ1-2; D remains ambiguous. Germline loops: CDR1 KGHSH, CDR2 LQKENI. Trimming left V 2 bases short and J 7 bases short, with 8 bases between. The CDR3 spans 12 residues. The CDR3 nucleotides read TGTGCCAGCTCACCATCAAGGTCTGGCTACACCTTC. Residues: CASSPSRSGYTF.

The rearrangement joins TRBV9 to TRBJ2-3; D uncertain. The CDR3 is made up of 14 amino acids. Between the trimmed V and J ends, which lost 4 bases and 7 bases, there was a span of 16 bases. Looked up from germline, CDR1 is SGDLS and CDR2 is YYNGEE. The CDR3 DNA is TGTGCCAGCAGCACCATATCGGATAGCAATACGCAGTATTTT. It specifies CASSTISDSNTQYF.

The rearrangement joins TRBV19 to TRBJ2-3, with TRBD2 matching over 8 bases. The CDR3 is 17 amino acids. Trimming removed 9 bases from V and 4 bases from J; junction bases left unmatched: 18. CDR1 is LNHDA, CDR2 SQIVND, per germline (reference sequence). The CDR3 spells CARETGLAKRLADTQYF. For the CDR3, the DNA is TGTGCCAGAGAGACTGGACTAGCTAAGCGTTTGGCAGATACGCAGTATTTT.

The chain recombines TRBV19 with TRBJ1-5; tentative D call: TRBD1 (6 bases). The V gene's germline CDR1 is LNHDA and CDR2 SQIVND (reference sequence). This CDR3 spans 16 amino acids. The germline V and J ends were trimmed by 10 bases and 5 bases, with 24 bases remaining between them. In DNA form, the CDR3 reads TGTGCCACAAAGAAAGGGTCACAGGGTCGGGATCAGCCCCAGCATTTT. Translating gives CATKKGSQGRDQPQHF.

V usage is TRBV14 and J usage is TRBJ1-2, with D possibly TRBD1 on 5 matching bases. V shed 5 bases and J shed 4 bases, with 14 bases lying between them. The CDR3 is 14 residues long. Germline lookup yields CDR1 SGHDN and CDR2 FVKESK. CDR3 region: CASSWSGRAYGYTF. CDR3 nucleotides: TGTGCCAGCAGCTGGTCGGGACGGGCCTATGGCTACACCTTC.

This clonotype has a count of ten or more. The chain has TRBV12-3 or TRBV12-4 and TRBJ1-5; the D is unclear. The CDR3 covers 12 residues. The V and J ends lost 5 bases and 3 bases respectively, with 5 bases between them. CDR3 protein: CASSPYNQPQHF. In nucleotides, the CDR3 is TGTGCCAGCAGTCCTTACAATCAGCCCCAGCATTTT.

A note on this clonotype: A much larger clone sits a single nucleotide away, making a read error possible. The chain links TRBV7-9 to TRBJ1-1, with D possibly matching TRBD1 (5 bases). V was shortened by 3 bases and J by 4 bases, with 12 bases between the two germline ends. There are 14 residues in the CDR3. From germline, CDR1 is SEHNR and CDR2 FQNEAQ (reference sequence). Written as DNA, the CDR3 is TGTGCCAGCAGCTTTTGGACAATCCCCACTGAAGCTTTCTTT. This encodes CASSFWTIPTEAFF.

The sample holds many counts of this clonotype. The chain has TRBV7-2 and TRBJ2-1; 9 positions match TRBD2. CDR3 length equals 15 residues. V lost 1 base to trimming and J lost 9 bases; unmatched junction nucleotides: 7. Germline V gives CDR1 SGHTA, CDR2 FQGNSA. CDR3 sequence reads: CASSLGGRARVEQFF. The DNA of the CDR3 is TGTGCCAGCAGCTTAGGCGGGAGGGCACGGGTTGAGCAGTTCTTC.

The V and J genes are TRBV6-2 or TRBV6-3 and TRBJ1-5; D is unresolved. Germline V gene lookup returns CDR1 MNHEY and CDR2 SVGEGT. V lost 6 bases to trimming and J lost 7 bases, with 10 bases between them. This CDR3 region has 12 residues. In DNA, the CDR3 is TGTGCCAGCAGGTACGGAGGACAGCCCCAGCATTTT. Its protein is CASRYGGQPQHF.

This chain joins TRBV2 and TRBJ2-7, with D perhaps given as TRBD1 or TRBD2 (5 bases each). This CDR3 spans 12 amino acids. Germline loops: CDR1 SNHLY, CDR2 FYNNEI. V was trimmed by 7 bases and J by 1 base, leaving 8 bases between them. CDR3 region: CASKGRSYEQYF. CDR3 bases: TGTGCCAGCAAGGGACGGTCCTACGAGCAGTACTTC.

V gene TRBV7-2 combines with J gene TRBJ1-2; 9 nucleotides align to TRBD1. The CDR3 is 14 residues long. CDR1 and CDR2 (germline): SGHTA, FQGNSA. V shed 3 bases, J shed 4 bases, and the junction held 3 bases outside the gene matches. In DNA, the CDR3 is TGTGCCAGCAGCTTTAAACAGGGGGCCTATGGCTACACCTTC. The encoded protein is CASSFKQGAYGYTF.

The J gene is TRBJ2-7, the V gene TRBV18; D call uncertain. V shed 2 bases and J shed 9 bases, with 11 bases lying between them. This CDR3 contains 12 residues. Germline CDR1 KGHSH, CDR2 LQKENI. The CDR3 coding sequence is TGTGCCAGCTCACCATATACGAATGTGCAGTACTTC. Residues: CASSPYTNVQYF.